These 17 T cell receptor beta chains were all obtained from the same sample, sequenced in a study of cytomegalovirus exposure and HLA in healthy donors. Primers: 60 Vbeta forward and 13 Jbeta reverse. Libraries were prepared by immunoSEQ multiplex PCR; TCRdb keeps only in-frame clonotypes and omits some of them. The sample contains about 170,000 clones, just over 75% of which appear only once. Source material: PBMCs. These receptor sequences come from a woman younger than 45 in good health and CMV-seropositive.

The genes are TRBV7-2 and TRBJ2-3, with 8 bases matching TRBD2. V shed 11 bases and J 0 bases; nucleotides not matched to a gene: 7. The CDR3 is 14 amino acids. Germline CDR1 and CDR2: SGHTA and FQGNSA. The CDR3 DNA reads as TGTGCCCGATCCGGGAGGGCTAGCACAGATACGCAGTATTTT. Translation gives CARSGRASTDTQYF.

The chain joins TRBV29-1 to TRBJ2-7, with 11 bases fitting TRBD2. This CDR3 is 15 amino acids long. Germline V gives CDR1 SQVTM, CDR2 ANQGSEA. V lost 3 bases, J lost 3 bases, and 7 bases stayed unmatched. CDR3 residues: CSVDPGTSGRYEQYF. CDR3 bases: TGCAGCGTTGACCCCGGGACTAGCGGCCGCTACGAGCAGTACTTC.

This chain connects TRBV5-1 to TRBJ1-1, with 8 bases fitting TRBD1. The germline V gene encodes CDR1 SGHRS and CDR2 YFSETQ. CDR3 length equals 13 residues. J was trimmed by 7 bases and V by 4 bases; bases with no gene match: 6. CDR3 sequence: CASSPSGTGEAFF. CDR3 coding DNA: TGCGCCAGCAGCCCGTCCGGGACAGGTGAAGCTTTCTTT. Looking up the rest from reference TRBV5-1 and TRBJ1-1 gives the full variable domain: KAGVTQTPRYLIKTRGQQVTLSCSPISGHRSVSWYQQTPGQGLQFLFEYFSETQRNKGNFPGRFSGRQFSNSRSEMNVSTLELGDSALYLCASSPSGTGEAFFGQGTRLTVV.

This clone occurred a few times. The rearrangement uses TRBV11-2 and TRBJ2-2, with 8 nucleotides matching TRBD1. The trim removed 5 bases at V and 3 bases at J, leaving 8 bases unmatched. CDR1 is SGHAT and CDR2 is FQNNGV in the germline V gene. The CDR3 is made up of 16 amino acids. Here the CDR3 reads CASSPTDRVYTGELFF. In DNA, the CDR3 is TGTGCCAGCAGCCCCACGGACAGGGTGTACACCGGGGAGCTGTTTTTT.

This clone showed up just a few times. This CDR3 reads CASSPTTTGTGFSNGQFF. The CDR3 nucleotides read TGTGCCAGCAGCCCAACCACGACCGGGACAGGGTTCTCTAACGGGCAGTTCTTC. The rearrangement uses TRBV7-9 and TRBJ2-1; 9 nucleotides match TRBD1. Losses at the gene ends were 5 bases for V and 12 bases for J; bases not matched to a gene: 23. The CDR3 has 18 residues. The germline V gene encodes CDR1 SEHNR and CDR2 FQNEAQ (reference sequence).

This rearrangement joins TRBV25-1 to TRBJ2-7; TRBD2 matches at 7 bases. With 2 bases clipped from V and 0 bases from J, the junction kept 10 bases outside the gene matches. Germline CDR1 reads MGHDK; CDR2 reads SYGVNS. The CDR3 length is 17 residues. Written as DNA, the CDR3 is TGTGCCAGCAGTGAACCAACGGGAGGACCGAGCTCCTACGAGCAGTACTTC. This codes for CASSEPTGGPSSYEQYF.

The V call is TRBV29-1, the J call TRBJ1-1, with D possibly being TRBD1 (5 bases). The V end lost 4 bases, the J end lost 4 bases, and 16 bases lay between the germline ends. From germline, CDR1 is SQVTM and CDR2 ANQGSEA. The CDR3 is made up of 14 amino acids. CDR3 nucleotide sequence: TGCAGCGTTGCCCCGTCGGGGGTAGGCACTGAAGCTTTCTTT. Amino acid sequence: CSVAPSGVGTEAFF.

The V call is TRBV5-8, the J call TRBJ2-6, with 7 bases lining up with TRBD1. The junction had 11 bases not matched to a gene; V was cut back by 4 bases and J by 4 bases. Germline values: CDR1 SGHTS, CDR2 YDEGEE. The CDR3 totals 17 residues. Here the CDR3 reads CASSPDRVPGGANVLTF. CDR3 sequence (DNA): TGTGCCAGCAGCCCAGACAGGGTTCCGGGAGGGGCCAACGTCCTGACTTTC. Full variable domain (missing parts from reference TRBV5-8 and TRBJ2-6): EAGVTQSPTHLIKTRGQQATLRCSPISGHTSVYWYQQALGLGLQFLLWYDEGEERNRGNFPPRFSGRQFPNYSSELNVNALELEDSALYLCASSPDRVPGGANVLTFGAGSRLTVL.

J is TRBJ2-7 and V is TRBV7-8; 9 positions match TRBD1. CDR1 and CDR2 (germline): SGHVS, FQNEAQ. Trimming at V came to 4 bases and at J to 4 bases, leaving 11 bases not matched to a gene. The CDR3 loop spans 16 amino acids. CDR3 in amino acids: CASSSTNRDRVYEQYF. CDR3 nucleotides: TGTGCCAGCAGCTCCACGAACCGGGACAGGGTATACGAGCAGTACTTC.

The chain recombines TRBV18 with TRBJ1-3, with D possibly matching TRBD1 (5 bases). Trimming left V 3 bases short and J 0 bases short, with 12 bases between. CDR1 is KGHSH and CDR2 is LQKENI in the germline V gene. The CDR3 has 16 amino acids. CDR3 nucleotide sequence: TGTGCCAGCTCACCGCGAGACAGCAACTCTGGAAACACCATATATTTT. It encodes CASSPRDSNSGNTIYF.

The count of this clone is one. The rearrangement links TRBV6-4 to TRBJ1-5; the match to TRBD1 covers 9 bases. Trimming at V came to 1 base and at J to 0 bases, leaving 4 bases not matched to a gene. CDR1 MRHNA and CDR2 SNTAGT come from the germline V gene. This CDR3 contains 17 residues. DNA for the CDR3: TGTGCCAGCAGTGACTTAGGACAGGGGTATAGCAATCAGCCCCAGCATTTT. As protein: CASSDLGQGYSNQPQHF.

The chain combines TRBV10-1 with TRBJ2-1, with TRBD2 matching over 11 bases. J was trimmed by 9 bases and V by 0 bases; bases with no gene match: 10. Germline CDR1 and CDR2: WNHNN and SYGVQD (reference sequence). The CDR3 loop spans 17 amino acids. The CDR3, as DNA: TGCGCCAGCAGTGAGTCTTACCGACTAGCGGGATGCAGTGAGCAGTTCTTC. This gives the protein CASSESYRLAGCSEQFF.

The V call is TRBV18, the J call TRBJ2-7, with TRBD1 matching 8 bases. Germline trimming cut 3 bases from V and 4 bases from J; bases unmatched to any gene: 5. Germline V lookup: CDR1 KGHSH, CDR2 LQKENI. There are 14 residues in the CDR3. As DNA, the CDR3 is TGTGCCAGCTCACCCGACAGGGGAGTATACGAGCAGTACTTC. Its protein is CASSPDRGVYEQYF.

This chain uses TRBV28 with TRBJ1-5, with D possibly matching TRBD1 (5 bases). There are 14 residues in the CDR3. CDR1 is MDHEN and CDR2 is SYDVKM in the germline V gene. Trimming cost V 3 bases and J 6 bases, with 12 bases left between them. The CDR3 reads CASSLIRGTQPQHF. In nucleotides, the CDR3 is TGTGCCAGCAGTTTGATAAGGGGAACTCAGCCCCAGCATTTT.

V and J are TRBV4-3 and TRBJ2-1; D may be TRBD2 (6 bases). The CDR3 has 17 residues. V was pared by 0 bases and J by 8 bases, with 20 bases between. From germline, CDR1 is LGHNA and CDR2 YSLEER. Here the CDR3 DNA reads TGCGCCAGCAGCCAAGATTATCAACTAGCCTCTCCCGATGAGCAGTTCTTC. It is translated as CASSQDYQLASPDEQFF.

The V gene is TRBV6-5, the J gene TRBJ2-7; 9 bases are a match to TRBD1. The germline V gene has CDR1 MNHEY and CDR2 SVGAGI. The length of the CDR3 is 15 residues. Trimming removed 2 bases from V and 6 bases from J; junction bases left unmatched: 8. This chain's CDR3 is CASSYGTGLLTEQYF. The DNA for the CDR3 is TGTGCCAGCAGTTACGGGACAGGGCTCCTTACCGAGCAGTACTTC.

The rearrangement joins TRBV7-6 to TRBJ2-2, with D maybe TRBD1 (5 bases). V lost 5 bases and J lost 0, with 7 bases in between. The CDR3 extends over 14 amino acids. CDR1 is SGHVS and CDR2 is FNYEAQ in the germline V gene. CDR3 protein: CASSRTPNTGELFF. In nucleotides, the CDR3 is TGTGCCAGCAGCCGGACACCGAACACCGGGGAGCTGTTTTTT.